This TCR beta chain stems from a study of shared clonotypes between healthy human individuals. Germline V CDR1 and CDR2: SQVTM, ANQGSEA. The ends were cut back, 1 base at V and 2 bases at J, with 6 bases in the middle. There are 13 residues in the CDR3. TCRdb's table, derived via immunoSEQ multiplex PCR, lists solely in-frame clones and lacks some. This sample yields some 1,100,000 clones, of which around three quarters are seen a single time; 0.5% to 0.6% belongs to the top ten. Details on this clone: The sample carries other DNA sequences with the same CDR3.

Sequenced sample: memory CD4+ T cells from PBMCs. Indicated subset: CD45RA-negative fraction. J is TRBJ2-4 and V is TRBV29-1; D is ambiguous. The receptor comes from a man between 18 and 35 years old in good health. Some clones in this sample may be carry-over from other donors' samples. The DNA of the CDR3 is TGCAGCGTTGAAGGTAGTTCCAAAAACATTCAGTACTTC. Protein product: CSVEGSSKNIQYF.